The entry below describes one T cell receptor (beta chain). The sample is drawn from a study of cytomegalovirus exposure and HLA in healthy donors. Each donor was nominally healthy when sampled (though unrecorded immune exposures were likely). V was trimmed by 5 bases and J by 0 bases, leaving 11 bases between them. CDR3 length equals 15 residues. Germline V gene data show CDR1 as SGHTA and CDR2 as FQGNSA. 13 Jbeta primers and 60 Vbeta primers were used for the PCR. This table comes from immunoSEQ multiplex PCR, and its TCRdb copy is limited to in-frame clones, with some not included. The data contain 150,000 or so clones, approximately 79% of them singletons.

The chain has TRBV7-2 and TRBJ2-1; D remains ambiguous. Sample: PBMCs. The clonotype comes from a man aged 40-50 years in good health and CMV-seropositive. This CDR3 reads CASSGSFSSYNEQFF. The CDR3 coding sequence is TGTGCCAGCAGCGGCAGTTTCAGCTCCTACAATGAGCAGTTCTTC.